The T cell receptor (beta chain) described here comes from a study of blood T cell repertoires in COVID-19. This CDR3 has 13 residues. Trimming took off 6 bases at V and 5 bases at J, with 11 bases between the two ends. From germline, CDR1 is LGHNA and CDR2 YSLEER. Sequenced by immunoSEQ multiplex PCR; TCRdb stores in-frame clones only, minus some. This repertoire shows approximately 96,000 clones, roughly 80% found once; its top ten account for around 10%. Sequenced: peripheral blood. The receptor comes from a woman aged 80 or older with acute or convalescent COVID-19. This chain joins TRBV4-3 and TRBJ1-5, with no clear D. This CDR3 reads CASSLRRDQPQHF. For the CDR3, the DNA is TGCGCCAGCAGTCTTCGGAGGGATCAGCCCCAGCATTTT.